A single T cell receptor (beta chain) is shown here with its context. The antigen remains unidentified. The sample comes from a study of cytomegalovirus exposure and HLA in healthy donors. Overall study results and limits: Using the classifier, cytomegalovirus status was reportedly diagnosed with high specificity and sensitivity.

Produced via immunoSEQ multiplex PCR; TCRdb's table is partial and in-frame only. This table has some 140,000 clones, 80% to 90% appearing once. The donors were part of the roughly 110-subject validation cohort, which stood apart from the roughly 730-subject first cohort. This CDR3 comprises 16 residues. V lost 0 bases and J 12 bases, leaving 18 bases between the germline ends. Germline CDR1 is SGHDN and CDR2 is FVKESK. This TCR derives from a man between 18 and 35 years old in good health and CMV-seronegative. Material: PBMCs. V is TRBV14 and J is TRBJ1-6; D gene unclear. In nucleotides, the CDR3 is TGTGCCAGCAGCCAAGATAAGTACCTACTCTGCAAACCCCTCCACTTT. Translated, it gives CASSQDKYLLCKPLHF.